This TCR beta chain was sequenced during a study of T cell responses to AZD1222 COVID-19 vaccine. CDR3 length: 15 amino acids. The germline V gene encodes CDR1 SGDLS and CDR2 YYNGEE. Germline trimming cut 2 bases from V and 5 bases from J; bases unmatched to any gene: 5. The repertoire was sequenced with immunoSEQ multiplex PCR; TCRdb's copy has only in-frame clones and lacks some. The table has approximately 100,000 clones, around 96% seen once; the top ten hold under 2.5%. The sample here was peripheral blood, taken on day 0 of AZD1222 vaccination. The TCR was taken from an adult in good health. The chain has TRBV9 and TRBJ1-4, with 8 positions matching TRBD1. CDR3 sequence (DNA): TGTGCCAGCAGCGTCAGGGGGCGCCTCAATGAAAAACTGTTTTTT. As protein: CASSVRGRLNEKLFF.